The 11 T cell receptor beta chains below were found in one sample sequenced in a study of technical replicates of blood from a few donors. Profiling relied on immunoSEQ multiplex PCR, and the TCRdb table lists in-frame clones only, not all of them. The table records about 73,000 clones, 85% to 95% of them present only once. Material for sequencing was PBMCs. Receptors originate from a human donor in good health. Some clones in this sample may be carry-over from other donors' samples.

The V call is TRBV4-1, the J call TRBJ2-1; 8 nucleotides line up with TRBD2. Germline V lookup: CDR1 MGHRA, CDR2 YSYEKL. J was trimmed by 4 bases and V by 8 bases; bases with no gene match: 7. The CDR3 covers 14 residues. In DNA form, the CDR3 reads TGCGCCAGCGCCCGATCTAGCGGGTACAATGAGCAGTTCTTC. Translating it yields CASARSSGYNEQFF.

The V and J genes are TRBV15 and TRBJ1-5; D perhaps matches TRBD1 (5 bases). The CDR3 runs to 14 residues. Trimming removed 0 bases from V and 8 bases from J, with 11 bases in between. CDR1 LNHNV and CDR2 YYDKDF come from the germline V gene (reference sequence). The CDR3 loop is CATSRDPGWEPQHF. The CDR3 DNA is TGTGCCACCAGCAGAGATCCAGGGTGGGAGCCCCAGCATTTT.

This clone was found once. This chain uses TRBV4-3 with TRBJ1-4; a weak D match, TRBD1 (5 bases). The CDR3 sequence is 16 residues long. Germline CDR1 and CDR2: LGHNA and YSLEER. V was trimmed by 1 base and J by 8 bases, leaving 17 bases between them. DNA for the CDR3: TGCGCCAGCAGCCAAGGAGGGACTCCGGGGAGGGAAAAACTGTTTTTT. Its translation is CASSQGGTPGREKLFF.

This chain uses TRBV7-3 with TRBJ2-1; D might be TRBD2 (6 bases). The V end was cut by 6 bases, the J end by 5 bases, with 11 bases between. CDR1 SGHTA and CDR2 FQGTGA come from the germline V gene. The CDR3 sequence is 13 residues long. The CDR3 sequence: CASRGGNDNEQFF. The CDR3 DNA sequence: TGTGCCAGCAGAGGCGGGAATGACAATGAGCAGTTCTTC.

This sequence joins TRBV7-2 and TRBJ2-5, with D perhaps matching TRBD1 (8 bases). The CDR3 length is 15 residues. Germline V gives CDR1 SGHTA, CDR2 FQGNSA. V was pared by 4 bases and J by 1 base, with 13 bases between. Here the CDR3 reads CASSSNRGGQETQYF. The CDR3 nucleotides are TGTGCCAGCAGCTCAAACAGGGGGGGCCAAGAGACCCAGTACTTC.

The rearrangement joins TRBV18 to TRBJ1-2; 7 bases agree with TRBD1. Unmatched junction bases numbered 11, after V lost 4 bases and J lost 0 bases. Germline V gene sequence: CDR1 KGHSH, CDR2 LQKENI. The CDR3 spans 17 residues. The CDR3 region is CASSLRYDREANYGYTF. The CDR3 bases are TGTGCCAGCTCACTCCGCTACGACAGGGAAGCTAACTATGGCTACACCTTC.

V is TRBV5-1 and J is TRBJ2-5, with 11 bases identical to TRBD1. The CDR3 is made up of 15 amino acids. V shed 0 bases, J shed 4 bases, and the junction held 2 bases outside the gene matches. Germline lookup yields CDR1 SGHRS and CDR2 YFSETQ. CDR3 protein: CASSLVGQGGETQYF. CDR3 bases: TGCGCCAGCAGCTTGGTGGGACAGGGGGGAGAGACCCAGTACTTC.

The chain combines TRBV5-6 with TRBJ1-2, with 10 bases aligning to TRBD1. CDR1 is SGHDT and CDR2 is YYEEEE in the germline V gene. This CDR3 region has 15 residues. Unmatched junction bases numbered 8, after V lost 4 bases and J lost 5 bases. The CDR3 region has the DNA TGTGCCAGCAGCCCAGCCCCGGGACAGGGGTATGGCTACACCTTC. Its protein product is CASSPAPGQGYGYTF.

This sequence joins TRBV6-5 and TRBJ2-1; 10 positions agree with TRBD2. After removal of 2 bases from V and 8 bases from J, the junction contained 9 bases not matched to a gene. The CDR3 runs to 16 residues. CDR1 and CDR2 from the germline V gene are MNHEY and SVGAGI. CDR3 region: CASSYLGSGGAHEQFF. The CDR3 DNA follows: TGTGCCAGCAGTTACCTAGGAAGCGGGGGGGCCCATGAGCAGTTCTTC.

In its sample, this clone was seen once. The rearrangement joins TRBV30 to TRBJ2-5, with 7 bases matching TRBD2. The CDR3 sequence is 13 residues long. The V gene's germline CDR1 is GTSNPN and CDR2 SVGIG (reference sequence). V gave up 2 bases and J gave up 3 bases; unmatched junction bases: 3. CDR3 sequence reads: CAWSRGEKETQYF. The CDR3 DNA follows: TGTGCCTGGAGTCGGGGGGAGAAAGAGACCCAGTACTTC.

V is TRBV18 and J is TRBJ2-3; D is perhaps TRBD2 (5 bases). The V gene's germline CDR1 is KGHSH and CDR2 LQKENI. There are 16 residues in the CDR3. Trimming left V 0 bases short and J 0 bases short, with 10 bases between. CDR3 sequence (DNA): TGTGCCAGCTCACCACCGGGAGCCACTAGCACAGATACGCAGTATTTT. This codes for CASSPPGATSTDTQYF.